This T cell receptor (beta chain) is drawn from a study of shared clonotypes between healthy human individuals. TCRdb's table, derived via immunoSEQ multiplex PCR, lists solely in-frame clones and lacks some. Here the sample spans about 750,000 clones, 80% to 95% being singletons. Terminally differentiated effector memory CD45RA+ cells were excluded by CCR7 positive selection of CD45RO-negative cells. J gave up 5 bases and V 8 bases, and 11 bases lay outside the gene matches. Germline V gene data show CDR1 as LNHDA and CDR2 as SQIVND (reference sequence). The CDR3 has 15 residues. The chain employs TRBV19 and TRBJ2-3, with 9 bases identical to TRBD1. This TCR came from a man younger than 45 in good health. The sample taken for sequencing was naive CD8+ T cells sorted from blood. The DNA of the CDR3 is TGTGCCAGTCGGAACCCCGGGACAGGGCAAGATACGCAGTATTTT. This encodes CASRNPGTGQDTQYF.